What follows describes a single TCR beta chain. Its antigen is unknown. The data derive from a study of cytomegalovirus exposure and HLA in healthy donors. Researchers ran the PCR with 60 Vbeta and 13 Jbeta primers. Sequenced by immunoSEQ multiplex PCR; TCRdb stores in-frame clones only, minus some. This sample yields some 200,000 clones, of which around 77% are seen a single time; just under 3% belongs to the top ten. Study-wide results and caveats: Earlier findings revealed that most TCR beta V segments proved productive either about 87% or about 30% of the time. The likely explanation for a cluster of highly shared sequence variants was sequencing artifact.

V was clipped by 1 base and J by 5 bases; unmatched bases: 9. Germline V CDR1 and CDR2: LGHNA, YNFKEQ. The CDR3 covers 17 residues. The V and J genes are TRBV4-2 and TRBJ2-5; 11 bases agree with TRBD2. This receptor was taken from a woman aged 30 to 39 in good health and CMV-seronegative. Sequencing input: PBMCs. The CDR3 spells CASSQGPSGRKGETQYF. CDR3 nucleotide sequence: TGTGCCAGCAGCCAAGGGCCTAGCGGGAGGAAGGGGGAGACCCAGTACTTC.